This TCR beta chain derives from a study of blood T cell repertoires in COVID-19. On the study more broadly: The United States, Italy and Spain provided the acute and convalescent COVID-19 samples. T cells, B-cell-depleted T cells, or PBMCs supplied cDNA or gDNA.

There are 14 residues in the CDR3. V lost 8 bases, J lost 2 bases, and 5 bases stayed unmatched. The germline gives CDR1 MNHEY, CDR2 SVGAGI. It was during active infection that Seattle patients were enrolled and then longitudinally followed. In the original workflow: Amplification from reference gene primers served as the basis for estimated nucleated cell counts. Produced via immunoSEQ multiplex PCR; TCRdb's table is partial and in-frame only. Clone size and the V and J calls come from that table; the DNA yielded D and trimming. The sample contains approximately 530,000 clones, around 90% of which appear only once.

Material for sequencing was peripheral blood. This TCR was sampled from a woman aged 45 to 65 with COVID-19, enrolled during active disease. This chain joins TRBV6-5 and TRBJ2-1; 8 bases map to TRBD1. CDR3 in amino acids: CASLDRVTYNEQFF. CDR3 sequence (DNA): TGTGCCAGCCTGGACAGGGTGACCTACAATGAGCAGTTCTTC.